Below are 20 T cell receptor beta chains sequenced from a single sample in a study of CD8 T cells in ankylosing spondylitis. TCRdb ran MiXCR on the 5' RACE reads and lists one entry per CDR3 protein. There are some 240,000 distinct CDR3 sequences in the sample; 18% occur only once, and less than 35% lies in the top ten. Sequences were obtained from blood, either unsorted or a sorted T cell fraction (not recorded which). The receptors originated from a male donor with ankylosing spondylitis or in good health (not recorded which).

V and J are TRBV5-6 and TRBJ1-1, with D possibly matching TRBD1 (5 bases). This CDR3 spans 13 amino acids. The V gene lost 5 bases and the J gene lost 5 bases, with 13 bases spanning the gap. Germline V CDR1 and CDR2: SGHDT, YYEEEE. In DNA form, the CDR3 reads TGTGCCAGCAGATTCGTCGGGGGGACTGAAGCTTTCTTT. Protein: CASRFVGGTEAFF.

This clonotype was counted only a few times. V is TRBV29-1 and J is TRBJ2-1; no reliable D call. This CDR3 spans 10 amino acids. V lost 4 bases to trimming and J lost 6 bases, with 4 bases between them. From germline, CDR1 is SQVTM and CDR2 ANQGSEA. The CDR3 is CSVVGNEQFF. The DNA for the CDR3 is TGCAGCGTTGTCGGCAATGAGCAGTTCTTC.

This clonotype has ten or more counts. This rearrangement joins TRBV4-1 to TRBJ2-2; D unresolved. Between the trimmed V and J ends, which lost 4 bases and 6 bases, there was a span of 9 bases. This CDR3 has 13 amino acids. The germline V gene encodes CDR1 MGHRA and CDR2 YSYEKL. The DNA for the CDR3 is TGCGCCAGCAGCCCGACTTCATCCGGGGAGCTGTTTTTT. Encoded protein: CASSPTSSGELFF.

The chain uses TRBV4-3 and TRBJ2-7, with unresolved D. Germline V lookup: CDR1 LGHNA, CDR2 YSLEER. This CDR3 has 16 amino acids. Trimming removed 1 base at V and 3 bases at J, with 16 bases between. CDR3 region: CASSQVPTTGIYEQYF. Written as DNA, the CDR3 is TGCGCCAGCAGCCAAGTCCCCACGACTGGAATCTACGAGCAGTACTTC.

This clonotype has more than one count but fewer than ten. V gene TRBV27 combines with J gene TRBJ2-4, with TRBD2 as a possible D gene (7 bases). The CDR3 loop spans 12 amino acids. CDR1 MNHEY and CDR2 SMNVEV come from the germline V gene (reference sequence). The V end lost 10 bases, the J end lost 2 bases, and 9 bases lay between the germline ends. The CDR3 region has the DNA TGTGCCACCGGGGGGCCCAAAAACATTCAGTACTTC. Encoded protein: CATGGPKNIQYF.

This clonotype was counted only a few times. The genes are TRBV7-9 and TRBJ2-5; TRBD1 or TRBD2 may be the D gene (6 bases each). Between the trimmed V and J ends, which lost 7 bases and 2 bases, there was a span of 17 bases. Germline assignment: CDR1 SEHNR and CDR2 FQNEAQ (reference sequence). This CDR3 region has 15 residues. The CDR3 reads CASTREGGEQETQYF. The CDR3 region has the DNA TGTGCCAGCACTCGAGAGGGGGGAGAGCAAGAGACCCAGTACTTC.

This clonotype appeared a few times. V and J are TRBV20-1 and TRBJ2-1; 8 bases line up with TRBD2. The CDR3 has 13 amino acids. J gave up 6 bases and V 2 bases, and 3 bases lay outside the gene matches. From germline, CDR1 is DFQATT and CDR2 SNEGSKA (reference sequence). CDR3 in amino acids: CSARSGSLNEQFF. The CDR3 region has the DNA TGCAGTGCTAGAAGCGGGAGCCTCAATGAGCAGTTCTTC.

This chain joins TRBV5-5 and TRBJ1-1; unclear D gene. Trimming stripped 4 bases from V and 1 base from J, with 8 bases between. The CDR3 has 13 amino acids. Germline V gives CDR1 SGHKS, CDR2 YYEKEE (reference sequence). Written as DNA, the CDR3 is TGTGCCAGCAGCCCCGGAGAGAACACTGAAGCTTTCTTT. Translated, it gives CASSPGENTEAFF.

V usage is TRBV15 and J usage is TRBJ1-5; no firm D call. Trimming took 2 bases from V and 1 from J, leaving 6 bases between them. Per germline, CDR1 LNHNV and CDR2 YYDKDF (reference sequence). This CDR3 contains 14 residues. In DNA, the CDR3 is TGTGCCACCAGCAGACGTATGAGCAATCAGCCCCAGCATTTT. Encoded protein: CATSRRMSNQPQHF.

This clonotype was counted many times. The CDR3: CASSSGPYNEQFF. CDR3 DNA: TGTGCCAGCAGTTCGGGGCCCTACAATGAGCAGTTCTTC. The chain uses TRBV27 and TRBJ2-1, with D perhaps matching TRBD1 or TRBD2 (5 bases each). V lost 4 bases and J lost 2, with 6 bases in between. The germline V gene has CDR1 MNHEY and CDR2 SMNVEV (reference sequence). This CDR3 region has 13 residues.

Only a few counts were recorded for this clonotype. The chain recombines TRBV29-1 with TRBJ2-5; 14 nucleotides match TRBD2. CDR3 length equals 14 residues. CDR1 SQVTM and CDR2 ANQGSEA come from the germline V gene. V shed 4 bases, J shed 5 bases, and the junction held 3 bases outside the gene matches. This chain's CDR3 is CSVGLAGGPETQYF. Written as DNA, the CDR3 is TGCAGCGTTGGACTAGCGGGAGGGCCGGAGACCCAGTACTTC.

V is TRBV29-1 and J is TRBJ2-1, with a weak D call TRBD2 (5 bases). The length of the CDR3 is 16 residues. The germline gives CDR1 SQVTM, CDR2 ANQGSEA. Deletions cut 5 bases from V and 8 bases from J, with 25 bases between. The CDR3 protein is CSVTSLEGIFEDEQFF. CDR3 sequence (DNA): TGCAGCGTTACCTCTCTCGAGGGTATTTTTGAAGATGAGCAGTTCTTC.

This clonotype was seen only a few times. This chain uses TRBV5-1 with TRBJ2-5; TRBD1 aligns across 7 bases. The CDR3 sequence is 14 residues long. V was pared by 2 bases and J by 2 bases, with 3 bases of the junction left unmatched. CDR1 and CDR2 (germline): SGHRS, YFSETQ. The CDR3 region is CASSFEQGQETQYF. CDR3 bases: TGCGCCAGCAGCTTCGAACAGGGGCAAGAGACCCAGTACTTC.

The chain links TRBV5-1 to TRBJ2-2; D call uncertain. V was clipped by 4 bases and J by 1 base, with 11 bases between them. CDR1 and CDR2 (germline): SGHRS, YFSETQ. The CDR3 totals 15 residues. The chain's CDR3 is CASSGMWENTGELFF. In DNA form, the CDR3 reads TGCGCCAGCAGCGGCATGTGGGAGAACACCGGGGAGCTGTTTTTT.

This clonotype was counted between two and nine times. The chain carries TRBV27 and TRBJ1-3; D remains ambiguous. The CDR3 consists of 13 residues. The V gene's germline CDR1 is MNHEY and CDR2 SMNVEV (reference sequence). V was cut by 2 bases and J by 3 bases, with 5 bases left in between. CDR3 residues: CASSLGFGNTIYF. The CDR3, as DNA: TGTGCCAGCAGTTTAGGGTTTGGAAACACCATATATTTT.

The rearrangement joins TRBV10-3 to TRBJ2-5, with a tentative D call TRBD1 (5 bases). The CDR3 totals 13 residues. CDR1 ENHRY and CDR2 SYGVKD come from the germline V gene. V was cut by 10 bases and J by 2 bases, with 14 bases left in between. The CDR3 here is CATETDLQETQYF. The CDR3 bases are TGTGCCACCGAGACAGACCTTCAAGAGACCCAGTACTTC.

This clonotype appeared a few times. The chain links TRBV7-9 to TRBJ2-7; D may be TRBD1 (6 bases). The CDR3 is 14 amino acids. Germline CDR1 is SEHNR and CDR2 is FQNEAQ (reference sequence). Trimming pared 4 bases from V and 2 bases from J, leaving 12 bases between. CDR3 protein: CASSSRDTAYEQYF. CDR3 DNA: TGTGCCAGCAGCTCCCGGGACACGGCCTACGAGCAGTACTTC.

This clonotype was recorded a few times. The genes are TRBV7-3 and TRBJ2-1; possibly TRBD2 for D (6 bases). V lost 2 bases to trimming and J lost 2 bases, with 13 bases between them. This CDR3 is built from 16 residues. Germline values: CDR1 SGHTA, CDR2 FQGTGA. The CDR3 coding sequence is TGTGCCAGCAGCTTAGGTCTAGCGAGACCCTACAATGAGCAGTTCTTC. This encodes CASSLGLARPYNEQFF.

This clonotype has only a few counts. This chain uses TRBV5-1 with TRBJ2-2; possible D gene TRBD1, 6 bases. This CDR3 contains 16 residues. The V gene lost 3 bases and the J gene lost 0 bases, with 12 bases spanning the gap. CDR1 is SGHRS and CDR2 is YFSETQ in the germline V gene. The CDR3 DNA follows: TGCGCCAGCAGCTGGACAGCCACCGCGAACACCGGGGAGCTGTTTTTT. Translating gives CASSWTATANTGELFF.

The chain is built from TRBV6-2 or TRBV6-3 and TRBJ1-1; 10 bases are a match to TRBD1. The V and J ends lost 6 bases and 5 bases, in that order; junction bases with no gene match: 9. The CDR3 is 15 residues long. CDR1 MNHEY and CDR2 SVGEGT come from the germline V gene. The CDR3 DNA reads as TGTGCCAGCAGGAGACGACAGGGGGCAGGGACTGAAGCTTTCTTT. Its translation: CASRRRQGAGTEAFF.